A single sample gave rise to the 2 T cell receptor beta chains below, sequenced in a study of shared clonotypes between healthy human individuals. CD45RO-negative, CCR7-selected cells formed the naive CD8 fraction, which excluded terminally differentiated effector memory CD45RA+ cells. The assay was immunoSEQ multiplex PCR, and TCRdb's table has in-frame clones only and misses some. The sample has around 2,000,000 clones; roughly 95% are singletons. Sequenced input: naive CD8+ T cells sorted from blood. Source of these receptors: a man aged 18 to 29 in good health.

This chain connects TRBV10-1 to TRBJ2-5; D not resolved. CDR1 is WNHNN and CDR2 is SYGVQD in the germline V gene (reference sequence). The CDR3 is made up of 14 amino acids. Trimming removed 3 bases at V and 5 bases at J, with 13 bases between. The CDR3 sequence: CASSDGLPWETQYF. Here the CDR3 DNA reads TGCGCCAGCAGTGACGGGCTGCCCTGGGAGACCCAGTACTTC.

The CDR3 coding sequence is TGTGCCAGCAGCTTCAGGGGCGGGCCTGGCGAGCAGTACTTC. This translates into CASSFRGGPGEQYF. The chain combines TRBV5-4 with TRBJ2-7; perhaps TRBD1 as D (6 bases). Germline V gene sequence: CDR1 SGHNT, CDR2 YYREEE (reference sequence). The CDR3 loop spans 14 amino acids. Trimming shortened V by 2 bases and J by 6 bases, and 15 bases separated the two germline ends.